This entry lists 10 T cell receptor beta chains sequenced from one sample in a study of cytomegalovirus exposure and HLA in healthy donors (dated by TCRdb to about 2017). Library preparation was by the immunoSEQ multiplex PCR assay. The multiplex PCR relied on a mix of 60 forward primers for TCR Vbeta segments and 13 reverse primers for TCR Jbeta segments. The table was pulled from immuneACCESS by TCRdb, which kept in-frame rearrangements only. Such tables lose some clones; where checked, under half of the loss comes from unresolved V genes, and the rest has no known cause. This sample gives approximately 180,000 clones in total; over 75% of them show up just once. The ten largest account for roughly 0.2% of the sample. Material for sequencing was PBMCs. These receptors were obtained from a girl under three years old in good health and CMV-seronegative.

The CDR3 is CASSHSFLPRLAGTDTQYF. CDR3 coding DNA: TGCGCCAGCAGCCACTCCTTCCTGCCCCGACTAGCGGGCACAGATACGCAGTATTTT. J is TRBJ2-3 and V is TRBV4-1; 9 bases line up with TRBD2. CDR3 size: 19 residues. Germline V gives CDR1 MGHRA, CDR2 YSYEKL. The V and J ends lost 3 bases and 1 base, in that order; junction bases with no gene match: 14.

This sequence joins TRBV5-4 and TRBJ2-7, with 8 bases lining up with TRBD2. Germline values: CDR1 SGHNT, CDR2 YYREEE (reference sequence). The CDR3 runs 16 residues. V was pared by 3 bases and J by 2 bases, with 10 bases of the junction left unmatched. CDR3 sequence (DNA): TGTGCCAGCAGCTCCGGGCGGGGGGCAGACCCCTACGAGCAGTACTTC. Encoded protein: CASSSGRGADPYEQYF.

The chain carries TRBV7-2 and TRBJ2-7; D is unresolved. Germline values: CDR1 SGHTA, CDR2 FQGNSA. The CDR3 has 17 amino acids. Trimming cost V 2 bases and J 3 bases, with 20 bases left between them. CDR3 protein: CASSLQITTRRFYEQYF. Written as DNA, the CDR3 is TGTGCCAGCAGCTTACAAATCACAACACGAAGATTCTACGAGCAGTACTTC. Using reference TRBV7-2 and TRBJ2-7 for the parts outside the CDR3, the full variable domain is GAGVSQSPSNKVTEKGKDVELRCDPISGHTALYWYRQSLGQGLEFLIYFQGNSAPDKSGLPSDRFSAERTGGSVSTLTIQRTQQEDSAVYLCASSLQITTRRFYEQYFGPGTRLTVT.

The chain is built from TRBV7-7 and TRBJ2-3; the D is unclear. The CDR3 has 13 amino acids. Germline CDR1 is SSHAT and CDR2 is FNYEAQ (reference sequence). Trimming stripped 5 bases from V and 1 base from J, with 7 bases between. The CDR3: CASSAQGTDTQYF. In DNA, the CDR3 is TGTGCCAGCAGCGCCCAGGGCACAGATACGCAGTATTTT.

The DNA for the CDR3 is TGTGCCATCAATGGACTAGATGGTGAGCAGTTCTTC. It codes for CAINGLDGEQFF. The chain uses TRBV10-3 and TRBJ2-1; 7 bases are a match to TRBD2. This CDR3 has 12 amino acids. Per germline, CDR1 ENHRY and CDR2 SYGVKD. V dropped 7 bases and J dropped 9; count of bases not matched to a gene: 6.

The rearrangement links TRBV9 to TRBJ2-7, with 11 positions matching TRBD2. Germline values: CDR1 SGDLS, CDR2 YYNGEE. The V segment lost 2 bases and the J segment 3 bases; nucleotides outside the gene matches: 7. CDR3 size: 16 residues. The CDR3 region is CASSVSSGGRYYEQYF. The CDR3 coding sequence is TGTGCCAGCAGCGTTTCTAGCGGGGGGCGATACTACGAGCAGTACTTC. Variable domain in full (rest from reference TRBV9 and TRBJ2-7): DSGVTQTPKHLITATGQRVTLRCSPRSGDLSVYWYQQSLDQGLQFLIQYYNGEERAKGNILERFSAQQFPDLHSELNLSSLELGDSALYFCASSVSSGGRYYEQYFGPGTRLTVT.

This chain connects TRBV4-3 to TRBJ1-6; D gene ambiguous. Germline V lookup: CDR1 LGHNA, CDR2 YSLEER. This CDR3 comprises 18 residues. Trimming took off 0 bases at V and 1 base at J, with 13 bases between the two ends. CDR3 amino acids: CASSQEKALTSYNSPLHF. The CDR3 DNA reads TGCGCCAGCAGCCAAGAAAAGGCCTTGACATCCTATAATTCACCCCTCCACTTT.

The CDR3 reads CASSHTGSYEQYF. CDR3 nucleotide sequence: TGTGCCAGCAGTCATACAGGGAGCTACGAGCAGTACTTC. The chain employs TRBV2 and TRBJ2-7; TRBD1 is a possible D gene (6 bases). The CDR3 runs 13 residues. V shed 5 bases and J shed 3 bases, with 11 bases lying between them. The V gene's germline CDR1 is SNHLY and CDR2 FYNNEI.

Note on this clone: One junction end does not reproduce the germline sequence, and a read error may be involved. This rearrangement joins TRBV11-2 to TRBJ1-5; 7 nucleotides line up with TRBD1. CDR3 length equals 16 residues. CDR1 is SGHAT and CDR2 is FQNNGV in the germline V gene. The CDR3 reads CASSLEGTDSNQPQHF. The CDR3 DNA sequence: TGTGCCAGCAGCCTAGAGGGGACAGACAGCAATCAGCCCCAGCATTTT.

The rearrangement joins TRBV7-3 to TRBJ1-1; 8 bases agree with TRBD1. The V gene's germline CDR1 is SGHTA and CDR2 FQGTGA. This CDR3 region has 18 residues. V trimming: 7 bases; J trimming: 3 bases; junction bases outside the gene matches: 19. CDR3 in DNA: TGTGCCAGCACACCCTCTGGACAGGGATTCCGGAGGGACACTGAAGCTTTCTTT. Amino acid sequence: CASTPSGQGFRRDTEAFF.